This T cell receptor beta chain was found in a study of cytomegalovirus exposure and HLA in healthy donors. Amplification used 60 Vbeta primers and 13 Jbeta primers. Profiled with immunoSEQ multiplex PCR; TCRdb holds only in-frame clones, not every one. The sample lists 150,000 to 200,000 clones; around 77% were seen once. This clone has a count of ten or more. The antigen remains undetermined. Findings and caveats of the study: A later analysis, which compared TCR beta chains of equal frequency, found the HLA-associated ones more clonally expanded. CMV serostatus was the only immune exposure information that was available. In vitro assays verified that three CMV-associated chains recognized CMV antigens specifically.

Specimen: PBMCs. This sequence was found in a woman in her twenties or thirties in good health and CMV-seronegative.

As DNA, the CDR3 is TGTGCCAGCAGCCAAGATGAGGGGGGGACCGGGGAGCTGTTTTTT. Residues: CASSQDEGGTGELFF. V and J are TRBV4-2 and TRBJ2-2, with D possibly TRBD2 on 7 matching bases. Germline CDR1 and CDR2: LGHNA and YNFKEQ. This CDR3 contains 15 residues. Trimming pared 0 bases from V and 5 bases from J, leaving 10 bases between.